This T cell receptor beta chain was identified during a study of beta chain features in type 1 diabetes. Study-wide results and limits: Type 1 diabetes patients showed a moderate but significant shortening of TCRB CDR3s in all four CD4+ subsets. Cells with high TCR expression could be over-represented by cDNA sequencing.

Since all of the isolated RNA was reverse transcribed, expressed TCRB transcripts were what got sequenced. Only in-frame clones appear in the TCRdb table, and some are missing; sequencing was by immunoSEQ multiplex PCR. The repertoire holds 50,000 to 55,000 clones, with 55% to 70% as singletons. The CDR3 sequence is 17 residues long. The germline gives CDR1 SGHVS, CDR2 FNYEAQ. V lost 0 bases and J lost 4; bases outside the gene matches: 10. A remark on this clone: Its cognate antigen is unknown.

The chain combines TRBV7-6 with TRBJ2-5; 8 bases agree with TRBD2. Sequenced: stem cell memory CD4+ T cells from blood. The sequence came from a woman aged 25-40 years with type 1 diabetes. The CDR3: CASSLAYRARGGETQYF. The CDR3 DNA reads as TGTGCCAGCAGCTTAGCGTACCGGGCCCGGGGGGGAGAGACCCAGTACTTC.